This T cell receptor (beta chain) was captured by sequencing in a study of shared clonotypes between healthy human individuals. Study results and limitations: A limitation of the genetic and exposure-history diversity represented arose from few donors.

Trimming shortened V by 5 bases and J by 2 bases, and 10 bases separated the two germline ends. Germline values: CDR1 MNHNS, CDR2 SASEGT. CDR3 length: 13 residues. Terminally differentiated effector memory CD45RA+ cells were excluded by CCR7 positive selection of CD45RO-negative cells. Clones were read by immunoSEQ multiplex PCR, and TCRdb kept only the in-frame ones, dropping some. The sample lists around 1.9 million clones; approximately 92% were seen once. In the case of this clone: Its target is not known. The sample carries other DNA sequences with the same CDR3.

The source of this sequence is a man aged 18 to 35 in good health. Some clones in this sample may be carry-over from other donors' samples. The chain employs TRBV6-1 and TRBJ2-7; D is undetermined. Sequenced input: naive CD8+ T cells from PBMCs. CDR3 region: CASSPRTPYEQYF. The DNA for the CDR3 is TGTGCCAGCAGTCCCCGGACCCCCTACGAGCAGTACTTC.